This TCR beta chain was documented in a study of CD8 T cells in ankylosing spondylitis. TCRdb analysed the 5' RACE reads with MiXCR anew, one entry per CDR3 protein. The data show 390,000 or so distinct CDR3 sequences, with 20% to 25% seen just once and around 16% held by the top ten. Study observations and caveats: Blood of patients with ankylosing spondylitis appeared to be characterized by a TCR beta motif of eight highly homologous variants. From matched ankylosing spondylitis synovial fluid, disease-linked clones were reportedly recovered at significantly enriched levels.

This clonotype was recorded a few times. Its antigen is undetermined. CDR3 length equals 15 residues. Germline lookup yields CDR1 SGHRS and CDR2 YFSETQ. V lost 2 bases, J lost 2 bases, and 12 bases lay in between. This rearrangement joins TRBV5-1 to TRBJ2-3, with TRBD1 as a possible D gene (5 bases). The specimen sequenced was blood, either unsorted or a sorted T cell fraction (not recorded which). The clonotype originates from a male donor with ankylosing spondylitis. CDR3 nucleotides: TGCGCCAGCAGCTTAGCAGGGCCCTACACAGATACGCAGTATTTT. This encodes CASSLAGPYTDTQYF.